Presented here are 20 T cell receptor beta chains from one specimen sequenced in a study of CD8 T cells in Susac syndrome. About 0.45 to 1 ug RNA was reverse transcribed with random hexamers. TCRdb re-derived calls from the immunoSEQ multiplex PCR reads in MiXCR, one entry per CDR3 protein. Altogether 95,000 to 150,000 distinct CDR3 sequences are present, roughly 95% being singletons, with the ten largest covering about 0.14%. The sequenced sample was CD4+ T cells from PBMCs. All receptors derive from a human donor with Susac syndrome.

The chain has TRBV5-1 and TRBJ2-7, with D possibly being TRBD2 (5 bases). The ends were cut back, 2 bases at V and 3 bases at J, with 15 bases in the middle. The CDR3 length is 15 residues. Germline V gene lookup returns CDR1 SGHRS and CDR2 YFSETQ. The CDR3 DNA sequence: TGCGCCAGCAGCTTTACACTAGGTGCTATCTACGAGCAGTACTTC. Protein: CASSFTLGAIYEQYF.

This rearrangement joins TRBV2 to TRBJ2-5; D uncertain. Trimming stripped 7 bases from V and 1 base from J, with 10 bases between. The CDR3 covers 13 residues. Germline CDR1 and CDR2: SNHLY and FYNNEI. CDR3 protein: CASTTELQETQYF. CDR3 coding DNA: TGTGCCAGCACCACGGAACTCCAAGAGACCCAGTACTTC.

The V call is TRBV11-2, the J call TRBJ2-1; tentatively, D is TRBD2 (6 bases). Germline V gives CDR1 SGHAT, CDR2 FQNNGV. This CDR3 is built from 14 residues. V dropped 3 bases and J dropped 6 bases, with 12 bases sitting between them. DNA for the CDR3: TGTGCCAGCAGCTTGGATAAAGCGGGCAATGAGCAGTTCTTC. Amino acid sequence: CASSLDKAGNEQFF.

CDR3 in DNA: TGTGCCAGCAGCTTAGCCCTCGCGGAGAACAATCAGCCCCAGCATTTT. Its translation: CASSLALAENNQPQHF. V and J are TRBV7-9 and TRBJ1-5; no reliable D call. The CDR3 is made up of 16 amino acids. Germline lookup yields CDR1 SEHNR and CDR2 FQNEAQ (reference sequence). V dropped 0 bases and J dropped 3 bases, with 12 bases sitting between them.

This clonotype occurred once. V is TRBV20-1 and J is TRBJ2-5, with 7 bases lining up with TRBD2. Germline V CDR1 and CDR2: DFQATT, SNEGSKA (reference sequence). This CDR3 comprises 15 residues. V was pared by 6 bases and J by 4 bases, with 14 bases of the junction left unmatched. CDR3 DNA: TGCAGTGCCACGAGAGGGATTGGGGGGGGAGAGACCCAGTACTTC. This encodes CSATRGIGGGETQYF.

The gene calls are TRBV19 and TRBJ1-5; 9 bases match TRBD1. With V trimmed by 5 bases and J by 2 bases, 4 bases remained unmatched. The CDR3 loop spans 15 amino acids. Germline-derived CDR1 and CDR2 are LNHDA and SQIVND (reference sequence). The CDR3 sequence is CASSGQGIGNQPQHF. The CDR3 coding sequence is TGTGCCAGTAGTGGACAGGGGATAGGCAATCAGCCCCAGCATTTT.

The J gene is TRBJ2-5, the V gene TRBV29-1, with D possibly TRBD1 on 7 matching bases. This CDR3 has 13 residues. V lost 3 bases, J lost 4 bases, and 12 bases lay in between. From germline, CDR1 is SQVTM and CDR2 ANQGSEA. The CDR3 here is CSVDRQGGETQYF. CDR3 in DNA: TGCAGCGTTGACAGGCAGGGGGGAGAGACCCAGTACTTC.

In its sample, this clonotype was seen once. CDR3 amino acids: CASSSPKQPQHF. CDR3 bases: TGTGCCAGCAGCTCCCCCAAACAGCCCCAGCATTTT. The V call is TRBV7-2, the J call TRBJ1-5; D unclear. Trimming took off 4 bases at V and 7 bases at J, with 8 bases between the two ends. Germline CDR1 is SGHTA and CDR2 is FQGNSA. This CDR3 spans 12 amino acids.

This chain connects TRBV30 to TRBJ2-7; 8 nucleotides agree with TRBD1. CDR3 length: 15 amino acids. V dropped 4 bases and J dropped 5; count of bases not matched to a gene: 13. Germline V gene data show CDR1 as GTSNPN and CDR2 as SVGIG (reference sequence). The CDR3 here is CAWNYMGQVNNEQYF. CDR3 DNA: TGTGCCTGGAACTACATGGGACAGGTTAACAACGAGCAGTACTTC.

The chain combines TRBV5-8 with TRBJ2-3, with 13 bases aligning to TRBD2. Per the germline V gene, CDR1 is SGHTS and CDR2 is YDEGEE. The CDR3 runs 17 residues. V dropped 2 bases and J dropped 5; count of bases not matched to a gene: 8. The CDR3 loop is CASSFTGTSGVVDTQYF. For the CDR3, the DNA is TGTGCCAGCAGCTTCACCGGGACTAGCGGGGTGGTAGATACGCAGTATTTT.

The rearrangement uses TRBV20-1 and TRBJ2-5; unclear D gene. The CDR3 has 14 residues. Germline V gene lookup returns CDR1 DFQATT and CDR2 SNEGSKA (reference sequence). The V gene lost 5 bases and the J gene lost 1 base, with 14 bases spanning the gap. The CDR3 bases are TGCAGTGCTTACCAAAGGGCCATCCAAGAGACCCAGTACTTC. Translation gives CSAYQRAIQETQYF.

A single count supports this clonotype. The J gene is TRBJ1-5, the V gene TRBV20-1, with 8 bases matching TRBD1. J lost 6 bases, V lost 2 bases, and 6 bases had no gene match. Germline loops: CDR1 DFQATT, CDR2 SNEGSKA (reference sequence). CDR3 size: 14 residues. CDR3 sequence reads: CSARIGQGLQPQHF. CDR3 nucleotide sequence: TGCAGTGCTAGAATAGGACAGGGTCTTCAGCCCCAGCATTTT.

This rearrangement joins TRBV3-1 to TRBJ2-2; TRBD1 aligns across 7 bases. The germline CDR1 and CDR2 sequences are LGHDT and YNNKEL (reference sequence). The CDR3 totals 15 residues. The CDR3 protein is CATHLGTANTGELFF. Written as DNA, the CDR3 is TGTGCTACCCATCTTGGGACAGCGAACACCGGGGAGCTGTTTTTT.

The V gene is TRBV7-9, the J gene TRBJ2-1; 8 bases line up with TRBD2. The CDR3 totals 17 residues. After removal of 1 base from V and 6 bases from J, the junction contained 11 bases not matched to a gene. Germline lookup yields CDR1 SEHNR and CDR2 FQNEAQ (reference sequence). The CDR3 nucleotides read TGTGCCAGCAGCTTAGTGGGTCGGGAGGGCCTTATCAATGAGCAGTTCTTC. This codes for CASSLVGREGLINEQFF. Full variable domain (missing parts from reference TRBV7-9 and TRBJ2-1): DTGVSQNPRHKITKRGQNVTFRCDPISEHNRLYWYRQTLGQGPEFLTYFQNEAQLEKSRLLSDRFSAERPKGSFSTLEIQRTEQGDSAMYLCASSLVGREGLINEQFFGPGTRLTVL.

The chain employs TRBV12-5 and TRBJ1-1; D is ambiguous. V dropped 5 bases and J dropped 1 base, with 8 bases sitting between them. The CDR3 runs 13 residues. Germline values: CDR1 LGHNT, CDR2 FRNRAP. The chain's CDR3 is CASGRTRNTEAFF. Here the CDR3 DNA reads TGTGCTAGTGGTCGAACACGGAACACTGAAGCTTTCTTT.

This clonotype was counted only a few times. CDR3 DNA: TGCAGCGTTGGTGAGTTAAGCAATCAGCCCCAGCATTTT. Residues: CSVGELSNQPQHF. The chain recombines TRBV29-1 with TRBJ1-5; D is uncertain. The V and J ends lost 4 bases and 1 base respectively, with 8 bases between them. The CDR3 is 13 residues long. The germline V gene encodes CDR1 SQVTM and CDR2 ANQGSEA.

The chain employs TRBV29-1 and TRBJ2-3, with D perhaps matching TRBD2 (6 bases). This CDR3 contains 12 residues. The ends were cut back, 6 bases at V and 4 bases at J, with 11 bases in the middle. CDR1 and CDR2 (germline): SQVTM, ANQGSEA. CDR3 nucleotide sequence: TGCAGCGTAAATAGCGGAGCAGATACGCAGTATTTT. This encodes CSVNSGADTQYF.

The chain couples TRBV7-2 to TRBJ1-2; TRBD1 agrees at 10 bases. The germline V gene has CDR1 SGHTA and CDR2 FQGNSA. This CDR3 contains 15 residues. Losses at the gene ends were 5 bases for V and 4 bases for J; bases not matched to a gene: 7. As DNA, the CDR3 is TGTGCCAGCAGCGCGGGACAGGGGCTTGCCTATGGCTACACCTTC. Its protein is CASSAGQGLAYGYTF.

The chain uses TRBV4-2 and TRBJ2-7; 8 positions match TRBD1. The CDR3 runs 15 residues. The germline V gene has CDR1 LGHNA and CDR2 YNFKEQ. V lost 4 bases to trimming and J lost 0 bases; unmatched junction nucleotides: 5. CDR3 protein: CASSPGQESSYEQYF. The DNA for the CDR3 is TGTGCCAGCAGCCCGGGACAGGAGAGCTCCTACGAGCAGTACTTC.

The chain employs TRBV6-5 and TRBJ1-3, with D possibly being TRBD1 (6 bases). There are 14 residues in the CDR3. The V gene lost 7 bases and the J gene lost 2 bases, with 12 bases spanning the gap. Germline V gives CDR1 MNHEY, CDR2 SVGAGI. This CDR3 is CASIKGGTGNTIYF. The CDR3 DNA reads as TGTGCCAGCATCAAGGGGGGGACTGGAAACACCATATATTTT.